This T cell receptor beta chain was recovered during a study of early T cells in non-severe SARS-CoV-2 infection. Across the study: Unsorted whole blood bulk RNA was sequenced, with unpaired chains.

Unique molecular identifiers were attached to individual cDNA molecules. TCRdb reprocessed the 5' RACE reads with MiXCR, giving one entry per CDR3 protein. The sample lists 80,000 to 95,000 distinct CDR3 sequences, around 15% seen once, with about 10% in the top ten. Looked up from germline, CDR1 is SGDLS and CDR2 is YYNGEE. Unmatched junction bases numbered 1, after V lost 3 bases and J lost 0 bases. The CDR3 covers 14 residues. Broader study findings: Anti-spike CD8 specificities were favored by VDJdb matching, whose results missed private and CD4 specificities.

This clonotype was counted at least ten times. As yet, its antigen is unknown. Material: whole blood. This chain uses TRBV9 with TRBJ1-1, with 8 bases aligning to TRBD1. The origin of this receptor is an adult who was a healthcare worker with PCR-confirmed SARS-CoV-2 infection or an uninfected control (not recorded which). In nucleotides, the CDR3 is TGTGCCAGCAGCGCGGGACAGGTGAACACTGAAGCTTTCTTT. Residues: CASSAGQVNTEAFF.